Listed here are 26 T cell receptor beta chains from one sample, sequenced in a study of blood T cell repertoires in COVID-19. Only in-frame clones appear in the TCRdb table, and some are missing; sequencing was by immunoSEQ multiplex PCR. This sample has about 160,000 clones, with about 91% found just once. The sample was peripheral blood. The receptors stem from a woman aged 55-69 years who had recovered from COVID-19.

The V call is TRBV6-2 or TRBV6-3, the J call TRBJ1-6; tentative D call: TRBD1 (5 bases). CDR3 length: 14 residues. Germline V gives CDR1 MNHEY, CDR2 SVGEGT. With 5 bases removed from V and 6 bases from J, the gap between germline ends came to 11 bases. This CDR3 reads CASSADSLNSPLHF. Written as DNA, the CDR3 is TGTGCCAGCAGTGCCGACAGTCTTAATTCACCCCTCCACTTT.

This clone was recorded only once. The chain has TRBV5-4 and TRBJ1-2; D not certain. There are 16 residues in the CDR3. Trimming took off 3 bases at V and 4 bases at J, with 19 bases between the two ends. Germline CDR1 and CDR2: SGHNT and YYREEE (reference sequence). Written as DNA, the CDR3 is TGTGCCAGCAGCTCCCCCGTTCAAGGAGGCTCCTATGGCTACACCTTC. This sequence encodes CASSSPVQGGSYGYTF.

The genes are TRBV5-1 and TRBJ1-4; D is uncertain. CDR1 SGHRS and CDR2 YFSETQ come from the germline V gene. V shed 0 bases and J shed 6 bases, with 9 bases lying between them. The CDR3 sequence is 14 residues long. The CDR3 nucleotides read TGCGCCAGCAGCTTGGGTGGCGGTCATGAAAAACTGTTTTTT. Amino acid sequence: CASSLGGGHEKLFF.

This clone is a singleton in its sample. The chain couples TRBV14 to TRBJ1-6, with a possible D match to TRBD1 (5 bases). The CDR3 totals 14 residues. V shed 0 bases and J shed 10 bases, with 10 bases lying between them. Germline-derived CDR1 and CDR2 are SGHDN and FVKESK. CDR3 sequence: CASSQEARVSPLHF. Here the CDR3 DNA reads TGTGCCAGCAGCCAAGAAGCCAGGGTCTCACCCCTCCACTTT.

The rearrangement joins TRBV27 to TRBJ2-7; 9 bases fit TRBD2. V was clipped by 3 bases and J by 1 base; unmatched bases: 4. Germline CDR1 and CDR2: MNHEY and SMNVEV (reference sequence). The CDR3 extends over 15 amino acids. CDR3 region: CASSFGSGGSYEQYF. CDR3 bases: TGTGCCAGCAGTTTCGGCAGCGGGGGGTCCTACGAGCAGTACTTC.

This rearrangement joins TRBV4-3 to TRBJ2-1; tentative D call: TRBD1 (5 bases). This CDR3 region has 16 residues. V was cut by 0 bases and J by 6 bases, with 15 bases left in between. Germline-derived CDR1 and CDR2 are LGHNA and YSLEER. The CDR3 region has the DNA TGCGCCAGCAGCCAAGATCTGGCAGGGATTACCAATGAGCAGTTCTTC. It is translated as CASSQDLAGITNEQFF.

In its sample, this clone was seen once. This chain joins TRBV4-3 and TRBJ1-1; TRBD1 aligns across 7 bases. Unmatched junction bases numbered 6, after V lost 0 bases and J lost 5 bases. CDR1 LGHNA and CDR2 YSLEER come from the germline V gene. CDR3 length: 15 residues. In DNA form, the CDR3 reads TGCGCCAGCAGCCAAGAGGAGGGGGCATGGACTGAAGCTTTCTTT. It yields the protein CASSQEEGAWTEAFF.

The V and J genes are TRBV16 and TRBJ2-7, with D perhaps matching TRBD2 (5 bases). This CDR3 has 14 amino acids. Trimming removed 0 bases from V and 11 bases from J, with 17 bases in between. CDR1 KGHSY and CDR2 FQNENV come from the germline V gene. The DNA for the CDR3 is TGTGCCAGCAGCCAATCGGGTGGGCCCTGGGAGAAGTACTTC. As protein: CASSQSGGPWEKYF.

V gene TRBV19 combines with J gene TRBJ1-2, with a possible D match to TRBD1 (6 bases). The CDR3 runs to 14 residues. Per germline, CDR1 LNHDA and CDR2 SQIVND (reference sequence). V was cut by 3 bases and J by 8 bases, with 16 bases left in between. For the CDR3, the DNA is TGTGCCAGTAGTATCCAACGGCGCCAGGGGGGCTACACCTTC. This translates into CASSIQRRQGGYTF.

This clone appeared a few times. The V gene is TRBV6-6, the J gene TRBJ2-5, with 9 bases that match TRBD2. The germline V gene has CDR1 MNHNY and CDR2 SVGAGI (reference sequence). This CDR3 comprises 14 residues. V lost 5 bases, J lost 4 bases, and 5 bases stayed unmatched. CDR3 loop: CASSPRGGGETQYF. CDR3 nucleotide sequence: TGTGCCAGCAGTCCGCGCGGGGGGGGAGAGACCCAGTACTTC.

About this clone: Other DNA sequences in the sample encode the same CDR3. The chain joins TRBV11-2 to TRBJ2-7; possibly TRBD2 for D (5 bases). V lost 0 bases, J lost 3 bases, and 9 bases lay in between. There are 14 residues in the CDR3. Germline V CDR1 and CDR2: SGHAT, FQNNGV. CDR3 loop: CASSLDRGNYEQYF. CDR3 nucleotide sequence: TGTGCCAGCAGCTTAGATCGGGGAAACTACGAGCAGTACTTC.

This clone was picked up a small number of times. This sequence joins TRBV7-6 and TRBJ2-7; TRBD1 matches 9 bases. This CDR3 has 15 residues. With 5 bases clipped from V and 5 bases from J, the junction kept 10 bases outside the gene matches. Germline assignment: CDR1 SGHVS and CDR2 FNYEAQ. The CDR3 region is CASSPGDRDFHEQYF. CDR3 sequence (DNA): TGTGCCAGCAGCCCAGGGGACAGGGATTTCCACGAGCAGTACTTC.

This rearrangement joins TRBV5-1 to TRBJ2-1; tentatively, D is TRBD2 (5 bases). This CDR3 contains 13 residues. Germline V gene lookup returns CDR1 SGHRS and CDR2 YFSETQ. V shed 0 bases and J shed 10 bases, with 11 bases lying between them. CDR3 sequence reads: CASSLAAASEQFF. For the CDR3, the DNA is TGCGCCAGCAGCTTGGCAGCGGCCTCCGAGCAGTTCTTC.

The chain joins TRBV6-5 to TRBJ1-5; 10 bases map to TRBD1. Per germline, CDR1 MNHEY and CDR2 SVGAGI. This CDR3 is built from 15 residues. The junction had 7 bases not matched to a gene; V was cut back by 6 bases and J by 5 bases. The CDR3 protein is CASRGTGAPDQPQHF. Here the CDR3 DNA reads TGTGCCAGCAGAGGGACAGGGGCCCCCGATCAGCCCCAGCATTTT.

CDR3 bases: TGTGCCAGCAGCTTACCCAGGGTTAAAAACATTCAGTACTTC. Translation: CASSLPRVKNIQYF. The J gene is TRBJ2-4, the V gene TRBV7-2; D may be TRBD1 (5 bases). Trimming took 2 bases from V and 4 from J, leaving 9 bases between them. Per germline, CDR1 SGHTA and CDR2 FQGNSA. The CDR3 sequence is 14 residues long.

CDR3 protein: CASGVTGETQYF. CDR3 nucleotide sequence: TGTGCCAGCGGAGTTACAGGGGAGACCCAGTACTTC. The rearrangement links TRBV3-1 (or the pseudogene TRBV3-2) to TRBJ2-5, with a possible D match to TRBD1 (6 bases). The CDR3 length is 12 residues. V dropped 8 bases and J dropped 5 bases, with 12 bases sitting between them. The germline V gene encodes CDR1 LGHDT and CDR2 YNNKEL (reference sequence).

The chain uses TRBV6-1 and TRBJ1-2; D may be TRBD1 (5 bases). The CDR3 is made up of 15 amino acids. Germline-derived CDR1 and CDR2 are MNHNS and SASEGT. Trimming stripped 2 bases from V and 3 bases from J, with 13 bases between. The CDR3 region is CASSERGASDYGYTF. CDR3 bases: TGTGCCAGCAGTGAACGCGGGGCCTCTGACTATGGCTACACCTTC.

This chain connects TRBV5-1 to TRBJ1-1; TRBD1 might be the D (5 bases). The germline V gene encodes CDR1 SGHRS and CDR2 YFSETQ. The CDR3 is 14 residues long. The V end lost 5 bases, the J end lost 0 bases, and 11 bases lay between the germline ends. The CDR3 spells CASRIGGVNTEAFF. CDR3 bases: TGCGCCAGCAGGATTGGGGGGGTGAACACTGAAGCTTTCTTT.

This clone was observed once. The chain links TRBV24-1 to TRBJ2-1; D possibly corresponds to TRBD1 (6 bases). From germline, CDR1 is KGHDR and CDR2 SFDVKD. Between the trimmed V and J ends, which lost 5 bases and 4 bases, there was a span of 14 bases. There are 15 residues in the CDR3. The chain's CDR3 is CATSGRRTEYNEQFF. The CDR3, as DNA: TGTGCCACCAGTGGTCGGAGGACAGAATACAATGAGCAGTTCTTC.

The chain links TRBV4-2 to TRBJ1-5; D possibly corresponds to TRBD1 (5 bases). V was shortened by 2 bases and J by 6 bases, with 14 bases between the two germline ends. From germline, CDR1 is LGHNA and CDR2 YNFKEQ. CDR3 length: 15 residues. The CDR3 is CASSQYLPGGQPQHF. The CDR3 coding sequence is TGTGCCAGCAGCCAATATCTCCCCGGGGGTCAGCCCCAGCATTTT.

The CDR3 region is CASSYSRLNSPLHF. The CDR3 nucleotides are TGTGCCAGCAGTTACTCGCGCCTGAATTCACCCCTCCACTTT. The chain has TRBV6-2 or TRBV6-3 and TRBJ1-6; no firm D call. The CDR3 sequence is 14 residues long. Germline-derived CDR1 and CDR2 are MNHEY and SVGEGT. The V end lost 0 bases, the J end lost 7 bases, and 7 bases lay between the germline ends.

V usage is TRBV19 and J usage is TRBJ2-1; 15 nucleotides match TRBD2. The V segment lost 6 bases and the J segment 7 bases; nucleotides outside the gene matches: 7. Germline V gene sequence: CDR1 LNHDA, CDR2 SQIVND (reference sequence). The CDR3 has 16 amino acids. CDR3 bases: TGTGCCAGTAGAAGGACTAGCGGGGGGGTAGTTAATGAGCAGTTCTTC. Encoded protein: CASRRTSGGVVNEQFF.

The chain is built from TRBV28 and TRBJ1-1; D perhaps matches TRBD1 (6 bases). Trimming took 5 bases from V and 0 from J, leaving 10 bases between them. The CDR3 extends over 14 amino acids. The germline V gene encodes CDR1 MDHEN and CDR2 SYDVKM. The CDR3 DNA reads TGTGCCAGCAGTGCCACAGGGCTGAACACTGAAGCTTTCTTT. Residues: CASSATGLNTEAFF.

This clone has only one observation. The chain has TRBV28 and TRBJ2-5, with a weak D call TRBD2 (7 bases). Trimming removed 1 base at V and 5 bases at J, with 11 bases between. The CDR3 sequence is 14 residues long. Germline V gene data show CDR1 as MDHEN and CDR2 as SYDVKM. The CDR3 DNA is TGTGCCAGCAGTTTATTGGGGGGGCCCGAGACCCAGTACTTC. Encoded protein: CASSLLGGPETQYF.

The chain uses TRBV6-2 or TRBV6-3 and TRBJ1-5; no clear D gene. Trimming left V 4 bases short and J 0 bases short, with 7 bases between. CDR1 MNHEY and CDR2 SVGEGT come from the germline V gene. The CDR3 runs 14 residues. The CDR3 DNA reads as TGTGCCAGCAGTTCTAAAGATAGCAATCAGCCCCAGCATTTT. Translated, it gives CASSSKDSNQPQHF.

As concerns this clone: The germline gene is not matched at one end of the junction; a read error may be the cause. This CDR3 reads CASRPGLGSYAVF. CDR3 coding DNA: TGTGCCAGCAGGCCGGGACTAGGGTCGTACGCGGTCTTC. The chain employs TRBV6-5 and TRBJ2-1, with TRBD2 identical over 8 bases. The CDR3 spans 13 residues. CDR1 is MNHEY and CDR2 is SVGAGI in the germline V gene.